This T cell receptor beta chain was found in a study of T cell repertoires in cytomegalovirus infection. TCRdb analysed the reads with MiXCR anew, one entry per CDR3 protein. The repertoire holds a few hundred thousand distinct CDR3 sequences, with roughly a third as singletons. Germline-derived CDR1 and CDR2 are SSHAT and FNYEAQ (reference sequence). The CDR3 spans 14 residues. Comments on this clonotype: The antigen is unknown.

The receptor was isolated from a human donor in good health (CMV status not recorded). Some clones in this sample may be carry-over from other donors' samples. This chain connects TRBV7-7 to TRBJ2-7, with TRBD1 matching over 8 bases. This specimen consisted of cultured PBMCs, obtained from culture after CMV antigen stimulation. CDR3 residues: CASSLGQGDYEQYV. Here the CDR3 DNA reads TGTGCTAGCAGTCTCGGACAGGGAGACTACGAGCAGTACGTC.